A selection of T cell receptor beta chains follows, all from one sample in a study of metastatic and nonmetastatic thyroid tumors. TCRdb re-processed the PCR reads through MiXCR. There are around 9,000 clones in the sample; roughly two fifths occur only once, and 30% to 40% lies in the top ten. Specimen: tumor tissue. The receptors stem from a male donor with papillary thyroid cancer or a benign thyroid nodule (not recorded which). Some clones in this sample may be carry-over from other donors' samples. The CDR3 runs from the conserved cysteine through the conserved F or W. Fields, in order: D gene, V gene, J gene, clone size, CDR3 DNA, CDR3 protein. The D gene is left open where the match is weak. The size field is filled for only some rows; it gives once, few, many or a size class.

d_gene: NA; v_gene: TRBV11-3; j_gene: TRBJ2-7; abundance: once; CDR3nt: TGTGCCAGCAGCTTCGGGCAGAAAACCTACGAGCAGTACTTC; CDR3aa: CASSFGQKTYEQYF
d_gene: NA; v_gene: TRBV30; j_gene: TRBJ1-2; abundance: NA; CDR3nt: TGTGCCTGGAGTCATGGGGGTATGGACGCGGATGGCTACACCTTC; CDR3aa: CAWSHGGMDADGYTF
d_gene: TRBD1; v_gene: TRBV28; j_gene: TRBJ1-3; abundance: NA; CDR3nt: TGTGCCAGCAGCTTATACAGGGGGGGAGTTGGAAACACCATATATTTT; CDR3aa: CASSLYRGGVGNTIYF
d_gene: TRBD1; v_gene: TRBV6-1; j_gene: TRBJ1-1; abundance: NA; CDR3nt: TGTGCCAGCAGATCATACGTCGGGACAGATATGAACACTGAAGCTTTCTTT; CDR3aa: CASRSYVGTDMNTEAFF
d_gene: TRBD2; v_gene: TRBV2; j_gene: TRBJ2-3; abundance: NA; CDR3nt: TGTGCCAGCAGTTCTAGCGGGAGCTCCACAGATACGCAGTATTTT; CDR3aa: CASSSSGSSTDTQYF
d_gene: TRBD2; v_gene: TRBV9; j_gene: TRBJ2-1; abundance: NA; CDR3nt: TGTGCCAGCAGCTTCCGAACCGGGACTAGCGCGTTAGTTGAGCAGTTCTTC; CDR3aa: CASSFRTGTSALVEQFF
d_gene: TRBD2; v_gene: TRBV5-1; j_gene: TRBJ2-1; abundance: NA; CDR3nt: TGCGCCAGCAGCTTGTTCTCCCTGGCGGGAGGGATGACTGGGGAGCAGTTCTTC; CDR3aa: CASSLFSLAGGMTGEQFF
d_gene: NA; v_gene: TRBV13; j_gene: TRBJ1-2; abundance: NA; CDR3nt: TGTGCCAGCAGCTCCAGCGGGACTTATGGCTACACCTTC; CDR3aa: CASSSSGTYGYTF
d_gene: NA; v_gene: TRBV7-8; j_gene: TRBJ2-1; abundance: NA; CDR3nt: TGTGCAAGCAGCCCTAACTCCTTCTACAATGAGCAGCTCTTC; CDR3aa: CASSPNSFYNEQLF
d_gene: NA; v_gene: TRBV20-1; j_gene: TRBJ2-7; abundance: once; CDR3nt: TGCAGTGCTAGGAGTGGGGAGCCCTACGAGCAGTACTTC; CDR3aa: CSARSGEPYEQYF
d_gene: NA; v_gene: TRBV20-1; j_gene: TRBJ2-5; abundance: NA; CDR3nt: TGCAGTGGGCACAGAGAGCCGGGTGAGACCCAGTACTTC; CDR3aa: CSGHREPGETQYF
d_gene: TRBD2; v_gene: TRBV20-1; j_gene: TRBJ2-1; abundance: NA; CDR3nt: TGCAGTGCTAGCGGGGGGTATTACAATGAGCAGTTCTTC; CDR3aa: CSASGGYYNEQFF
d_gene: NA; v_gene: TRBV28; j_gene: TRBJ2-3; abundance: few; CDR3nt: TGTGCCAGCACCCGCCCCAATAGCCCTTCGCAGTATTTT; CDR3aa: CASTRPNSPSQYF
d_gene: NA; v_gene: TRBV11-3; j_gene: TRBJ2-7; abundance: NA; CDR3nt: TGTGCCAGCAGCATAAGGGCCTTTACCTACGAGCAGTACTTC; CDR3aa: CASSIRAFTYEQYF
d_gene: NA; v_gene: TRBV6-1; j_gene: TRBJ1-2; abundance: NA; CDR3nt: TGTGCCAGCAGTGGACCTATAGGGAACTATGGCTACACCTTC; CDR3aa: CASSGPIGNYGYTF
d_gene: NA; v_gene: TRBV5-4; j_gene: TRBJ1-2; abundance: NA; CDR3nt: TGTGCCAGCAGCTTCCCTGGGACTAACTATGGCTACACCTTC; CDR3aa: CASSFPGTNYGYTF
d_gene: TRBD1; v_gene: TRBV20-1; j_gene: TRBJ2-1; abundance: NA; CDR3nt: TGCAGTGCTAGTCACGGGACAGGTGAGCAGTTCTTC; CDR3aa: CSASHGTGEQFF
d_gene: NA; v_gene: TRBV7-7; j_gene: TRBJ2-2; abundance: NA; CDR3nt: TGTGCCAGCAGCTTAGAGGGGGGACGGGCGAACACCGGGGAGCTGTTTTTT; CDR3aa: CASSLEGGRANTGELFF